These 27 T cell receptor beta chains share one sample of origin, sequenced in a study of T cells in localized non-small cell lung cancer. Clones were sequenced by immunoSEQ multiplex PCR, and TCRdb holds only the in-frame ones, with some missing. The data show more than 2,000 clones, with 20% to 25% seen just once and roughly 23% held by the top ten. The material was lung tumor tissue, obtained before any cancer treatment. These receptors originate from a woman aged 35 to 75 with stage I lung adenocarcinoma.

The CDR3 loop reads CASSLQPVGGTEAFF. CDR3 coding DNA: TGCGCCAGCAGCCTCCAGCCGGTTGGGGGCACTGAAGCTTTCTTT. V gene TRBV5-1 combines with J gene TRBJ1-1, with D tentatively TRBD1 (5 bases). Per germline, CDR1 SGHRS and CDR2 YFSETQ. V was trimmed by 4 bases and J by 4 bases, leaving 17 bases between them. The CDR3 has 15 residues.

The V gene is TRBV18, the J gene TRBJ1-5; D ambiguous. The V and J ends lost 6 bases and 3 bases respectively, with 12 bases between them. The CDR3 has 14 residues. Germline V gene lookup returns CDR1 KGHSH and CDR2 LQKENI. CDR3 amino acids: CASSPDGSNQPQHF. For the CDR3, the DNA is TGTGCCAGCTCTCCAGACGGCTCCAATCAGCCCCAGCATTTT.

The table lists this clone with a few counts. The V gene is TRBV7-2, the J gene TRBJ1-1, with a possible D match to TRBD1 (6 bases). The V gene's germline CDR1 is SGHTA and CDR2 FQGNSA. V was shortened by 5 bases and J by 4 bases, with 11 bases between the two germline ends. This CDR3 region has 13 residues. The CDR3 DNA sequence: TGTGCCAGCAGCGTACAGGGATTCACTGAAGCTTTCTTT. Translated: CASSVQGFTEAFF.

This clone is medium-sized by share. This sequence joins TRBV11-3 and TRBJ2-1; 8 positions agree with TRBD1. The V segment lost 1 base and the J segment 7 bases; nucleotides outside the gene matches: 6. CDR3 size: 15 residues. Looked up from germline, CDR1 is SGHNT and CDR2 is YENEEA. The CDR3 sequence: CASSLGQGAVNEQFF. CDR3 sequence (DNA): TGTGCCAGCAGCTTAGGTCAGGGGGCGGTTAATGAGCAGTTCTTC.

This clone appeared a few times. The J gene is TRBJ1-1, the V gene TRBV2; TRBD1 might be the D (5 bases). Trimming took 4 bases from V and 0 from J, leaving 12 bases between them. Germline assignment: CDR1 SNHLY and CDR2 FYNNEI. The CDR3 is made up of 15 amino acids. CDR3 protein: CASSAGRVVNTEAFF. The CDR3 DNA is TGTGCCAGCAGTGCAGGCAGGGTGGTGAACACTGAAGCTTTCTTT.

The chain employs TRBV9 and TRBJ1-2; D possibly corresponds to TRBD1 (6 bases). Trimming shortened V by 0 bases and J by 1 base, and 10 bases separated the two germline ends. The germline V gene encodes CDR1 SGDLS and CDR2 YYNGEE. The CDR3 is made up of 15 amino acids. CDR3 DNA sequence: TGTGCCAGCAGCGTAGGCCAGGGGATTAACTATGGCTACACCTTC. Translating gives CASSVGQGINYGYTF.

A few counts support this clone. The junction does not match germline at one end; this may be a read error. The V call is TRBV6-8, the J call TRBJ2-5; D unresolved. CDR1 and CDR2 from the germline V gene are MNHGY and SAAAGT. The CDR3 loop spans 13 amino acids. The CDR3 loop is CAISAERQETQYF. Here the CDR3 DNA reads TGTGCCATCAGTGCCGAGAGACAAGAGACCCAGTACTTC.

The rearrangement links TRBV29-1 to TRBJ2-7; maybe TRBD1 (7 bases). CDR3 length equals 13 residues. CDR1 and CDR2 from the germline V gene are SQVTM and ANQGSEA. Trimming cost V 3 bases and J 7 bases, with 16 bases left between them. The chain's CDR3 is CSVDAGGLGEQYF. The CDR3 region has the DNA TGCAGCGTTGACGCAGGGGGACTCGGGGAGCAGTACTTC.

The chain employs TRBV9 and TRBJ1-2; D possibly corresponds to TRBD1 (6 bases). Trimming pared 6 bases from V and 4 bases from J, leaving 13 bases between. Germline V gene lookup returns CDR1 SGDLS and CDR2 YYNGEE. The CDR3 runs 13 residues. The DNA for the CDR3 is TGTGCCAGCACCACGGTAGGGGGCTATGGCTACACCTTC. Its protein product is CASTTVGGYGYTF.

The chain employs TRBV6-8 and TRBJ2-7; TRBD1 might be the D (6 bases). V dropped 5 bases and J dropped 0 bases, with 17 bases sitting between them. The CDR3 totals 16 residues. Germline V CDR1 and CDR2: MNHGY, SAAAGT. The CDR3 region has the DNA TGTGCCAGCAGTGATTTAGGGGGTAAGGCCTCCTACGAGCAGTACTTC. Translated, it gives CASSDLGGKASYEQYF.

The gene calls are TRBV6-8 and TRBJ2-7; the match to TRBD1 covers 7 bases. CDR3 size: 13 residues. The V gene end was trimmed by 7 bases and the J gene end by 0 bases; junction bases not matched to a gene: 3. Germline V gene data show CDR1 as MNHGY and CDR2 as SAAAGT. The CDR3 sequence is CASNRDSSYEQYF. CDR3 in DNA: TGTGCCAGCAACCGGGACAGCTCCTACGAGCAGTACTTC.

A few counts support this clone. CDR3 amino acids: CASSLGQGMGVTEAFF. The CDR3 DNA is TGCGCCAGCAGCTTAGGACAGGGCATGGGGGTCACTGAAGCTTTCTTT. The gene calls are TRBV5-1 and TRBJ1-1; 8 bases align to TRBD1. Germline-derived CDR1 and CDR2 are SGHRS and YFSETQ. There are 16 residues in the CDR3. V shed 2 bases and J 4 bases; nucleotides not matched to a gene: 10.

The chain recombines TRBV29-1 with TRBJ1-1, with 7 nucleotides matching TRBD1. The CDR3 length is 13 residues. From germline, CDR1 is SQVTM and CDR2 ANQGSEA. Trimming cost V 4 bases and J 0 bases; bases outside gene matches: 2. CDR3 DNA: TGCAGCGTTGGAAGGGGGCTGAACACTGAAGCTTTCTTT. Translated: CSVGRGLNTEAFF.

This clone was observed a few times. The J gene is TRBJ1-1, the V gene TRBV9; D unresolved. Deletions cut 2 bases from V and 3 bases from J, with 8 bases between. The CDR3 spans 13 residues. Germline V gene lookup returns CDR1 SGDLS and CDR2 YYNGEE. CDR3 in DNA: TGTGCCAGCAGCGTTCAGGACTACACTGAAGCTTTCTTT. This sequence encodes CASSVQDYTEAFF.

This chain joins TRBV29-1 and TRBJ2-1, with 14 nucleotides matching TRBD2. CDR3 size: 16 residues. Germline-derived CDR1 and CDR2 are SQVTM and ANQGSEA. V dropped 8 bases and J dropped 1; count of bases not matched to a gene: 7. This CDR3 reads CSMTSGRGESYNEQFF. CDR3 DNA: TGCAGCATGACTAGCGGGAGGGGGGAATCCTACAATGAGCAGTTCTTC.

By share of the sample, this clone is large (0.1 to 1%). The J gene is TRBJ1-2, the V gene TRBV28, with D unclear. Germline-derived CDR1 and CDR2 are MDHEN and SYDVKM. The CDR3 is 12 amino acids. Deletions cut 4 bases from V and 2 bases from J, with 5 bases between. The CDR3 DNA reads TGTGCCAGCAGTTGGCAGAACTATGGCTACACCTTC. Amino acids: CASSWQNYGYTF.

The chain links TRBV6-8 to TRBJ1-1, with no clear D. The CDR3 covers 12 residues. With 5 bases removed from V and 7 bases from J, the gap between germline ends came to 11 bases. The germline CDR1 and CDR2 sequences are MNHGY and SAAAGT. The CDR3 DNA reads TGTGCCAGCAGTGTGGTGGACCGTGAAGCTTTCTTT. This sequence encodes CASSVVDREAFF.

This clone ranks as medium-sized. This rearrangement joins TRBV11-3 to TRBJ1-2; D uncertain. The V end lost 5 bases, the J end lost 8 bases, and 18 bases lay between the germline ends. Looked up from germline, CDR1 is SGHNT and CDR2 is YENEEA. This CDR3 contains 14 residues. The CDR3 coding sequence is TGTGCCAGCAGCCCCGGGATGCCCCTCGGGGGCTACACCTTC. It specifies CASSPGMPLGGYTF.

This chain links TRBV11-3 with TRBJ1-1; 8 bases agree with TRBD1. V shed 3 bases and J 5 bases; nucleotides not matched to a gene: 5. Germline V CDR1 and CDR2: SGHNT, YENEEA. CDR3 length: 14 amino acids. The CDR3 nucleotides read TGTGCCAGCAGCTTGCCCCAGGGGGCTACTGAAGCTTTCTTT. Its translation: CASSLPQGATEAFF.

V is TRBV19 and J is TRBJ1-5; possibly TRBD1 for D (5 bases). Germline loops: CDR1 LNHDA, CDR2 SQIVND (reference sequence). V shed 0 bases and J shed 2 bases, with 8 bases lying between them. The CDR3 sequence is 15 residues long. CDR3 residues: CASSIEAGRNQPQHF. CDR3 nucleotide sequence: TGTGCCAGTAGTATAGAAGCAGGGCGCAATCAGCCCCAGCATTTT.

The chain has TRBV11-3 and TRBJ1-3; D is uncertain. Germline CDR1 is SGHNT and CDR2 is YENEEA. There are 15 residues in the CDR3. Trimming took off 1 base at V and 2 bases at J, with 9 bases between the two ends. The CDR3 sequence: CASSLVGEAGNTIYF. The CDR3 DNA sequence: TGTGCCAGCAGCTTAGTGGGAGAGGCTGGAAACACCATATATTTT.

The chain is built from TRBV18 and TRBJ1-1; D not certain. Germline lookup yields CDR1 KGHSH and CDR2 LQKENI. V was cut by 6 bases and J by 1 base, with 12 bases left in between. The CDR3 sequence is 14 residues long. CDR3 sequence: CASSQFPGNTEAFF. CDR3 DNA: TGTGCCAGCTCGCAGTTTCCGGGGAACACTGAAGCTTTCTTT.

In its sample, this clone is medium-sized (0.01 to 0.1%). The chain has TRBV11-3 and TRBJ1-2; 7 bases line up with TRBD1. The V segment lost 1 base and the J segment 6 bases; nucleotides outside the gene matches: 11. The CDR3 has 16 amino acids. In germline, CDR1 is SGHNT, CDR2 YENEEA. The CDR3 region has the DNA TGTGCCAGCAGCTTAGTCCCAACAGGGGAGGGTGATGGCTACACCTTC. Translating it yields CASSLVPTGEGDGYTF.

This clone turned up a few times. This chain connects TRBV19 to TRBJ2-1; tentative D call: TRBD2 (6 bases). The CDR3 has 13 amino acids. Germline V lookup: CDR1 LNHDA, CDR2 SQIVND (reference sequence). Deletions cut 5 bases from V and 6 bases from J, with 11 bases between. The CDR3 loop is CASSPGAGNEQFF. CDR3 nucleotide sequence: TGTGCCAGTAGTCCTGGAGCGGGCAATGAGCAGTTCTTC.

In its sample, this clone ranks as medium-sized (0.01 to 0.1%). The chain joins TRBV11-3 to TRBJ1-2, with TRBD1 matching 11 bases. The V gene end was trimmed by 5 bases and the J gene end by 5 bases; junction bases not matched to a gene: 7. This CDR3 spans 15 amino acids. Looked up from germline, CDR1 is SGHNT and CDR2 is YENEEA. CDR3 sequence: CASSDSGTGGYGYTF. In DNA form, the CDR3 reads TGTGCCAGCAGCGATTCGGGGACAGGGGGTTATGGCTACACCTTC.

The chain joins TRBV29-1 to TRBJ2-2, with D perhaps matching TRBD1 (5 bases). The germline CDR1 and CDR2 sequences are SQVTM and ANQGSEA. The CDR3 spans 13 residues. Trimming removed 5 bases at V and 2 bases at J, with 9 bases between. CDR3 DNA sequence: TGCAGCGTTCGAAGGGGTAACACCGGGGAGCTGTTTTTT. It codes for CSVRRGNTGELFF.

This clone is large by share. The chain joins TRBV11-3 to TRBJ2-7; the D gene is possibly TRBD2 (7 bases). V lost 3 bases to trimming and J lost 2 bases, with 14 bases between them. The CDR3 extends over 15 amino acids. The germline gives CDR1 SGHNT, CDR2 YENEEA. The CDR3 DNA is TGTGCCAGCAGCTTGGGGGCTAGCGGAGCCTACGAGCAGTACTTC. This codes for CASSLGASGAYEQYF. The variable domain in full, completed from reference TRBV11-3 and TRBJ2-7, reads EAGVVQSPRYKIIEKKQPVAFWCNPISGHNTLYWYLQNLGQGPELLIRYENEEAVDDSQLPKDRFSAERLKGVDSTLKIQPAELGDSAVYLCASSLGASGAYEQYFGPGTRLTVT.